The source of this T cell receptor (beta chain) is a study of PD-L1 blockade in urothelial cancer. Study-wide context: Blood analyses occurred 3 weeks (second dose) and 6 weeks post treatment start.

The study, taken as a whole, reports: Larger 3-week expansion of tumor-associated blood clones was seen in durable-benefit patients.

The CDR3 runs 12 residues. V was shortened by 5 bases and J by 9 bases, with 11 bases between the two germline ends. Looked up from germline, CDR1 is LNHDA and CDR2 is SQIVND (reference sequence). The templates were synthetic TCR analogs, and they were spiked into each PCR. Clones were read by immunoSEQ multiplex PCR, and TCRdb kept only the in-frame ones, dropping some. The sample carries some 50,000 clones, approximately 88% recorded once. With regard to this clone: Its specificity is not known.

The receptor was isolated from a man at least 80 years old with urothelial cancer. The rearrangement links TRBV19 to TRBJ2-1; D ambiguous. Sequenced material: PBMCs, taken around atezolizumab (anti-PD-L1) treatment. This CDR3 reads CASSHPSSEQFF. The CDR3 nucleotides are TGTGCCAGTAGTCATCCCTCTAGTGAGCAGTTCTTC. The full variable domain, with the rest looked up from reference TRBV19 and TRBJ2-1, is DGGITQSPKYLFRKEGQNVTLSCEQNLNHDAMYWYRQDPGQGLRLIYYSQIVNDFQKGDIAEGYSVSREKKESFPLTVTSAQKNPTAFYLCASSHPSSEQFFGPGTRLTVL.